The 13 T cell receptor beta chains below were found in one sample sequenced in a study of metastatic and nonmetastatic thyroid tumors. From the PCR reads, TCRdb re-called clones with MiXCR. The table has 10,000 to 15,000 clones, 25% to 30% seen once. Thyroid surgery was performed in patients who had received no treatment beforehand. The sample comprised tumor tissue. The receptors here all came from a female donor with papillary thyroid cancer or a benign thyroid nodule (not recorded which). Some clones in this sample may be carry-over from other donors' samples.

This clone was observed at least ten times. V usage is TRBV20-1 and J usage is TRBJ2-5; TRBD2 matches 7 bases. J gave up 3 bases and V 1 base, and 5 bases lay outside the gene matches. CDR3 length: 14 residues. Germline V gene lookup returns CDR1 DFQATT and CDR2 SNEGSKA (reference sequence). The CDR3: CSARGTSKKETQYF. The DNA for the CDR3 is TGCAGTGCTAGAGGGACTAGTAAAAAAGAGACCCAGTACTTC.

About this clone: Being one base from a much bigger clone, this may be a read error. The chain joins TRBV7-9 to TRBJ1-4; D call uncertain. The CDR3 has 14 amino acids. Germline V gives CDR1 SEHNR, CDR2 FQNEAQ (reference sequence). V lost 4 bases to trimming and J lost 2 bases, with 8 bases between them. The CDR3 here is CASSYRMTNEKLFF. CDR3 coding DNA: TGTGCCAGCAGCTATAGAATGACTAATGAAAAACTGTTTTTT.

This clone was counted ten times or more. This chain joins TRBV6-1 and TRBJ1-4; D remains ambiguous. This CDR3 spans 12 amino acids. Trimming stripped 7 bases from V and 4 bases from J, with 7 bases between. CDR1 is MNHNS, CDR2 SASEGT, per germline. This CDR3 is CASTSLNEKLFF. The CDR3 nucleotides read TGTGCCAGCACCAGCCTTAATGAAAAACTGTTTTTT.

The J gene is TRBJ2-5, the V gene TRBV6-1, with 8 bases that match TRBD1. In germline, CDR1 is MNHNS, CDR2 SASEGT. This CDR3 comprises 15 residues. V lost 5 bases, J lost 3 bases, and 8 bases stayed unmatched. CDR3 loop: CASSRQGATEETQYF. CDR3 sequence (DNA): TGTGCCAGCAGTCGGCAGGGGGCGACGGAAGAGACCCAGTACTTC.

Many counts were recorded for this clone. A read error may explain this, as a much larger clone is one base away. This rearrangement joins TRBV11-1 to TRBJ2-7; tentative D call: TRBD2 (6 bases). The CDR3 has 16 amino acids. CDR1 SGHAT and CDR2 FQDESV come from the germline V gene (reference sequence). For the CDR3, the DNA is TGTGCCGGCAGCTCCCCGGGTGCGGGGAACTCCTACGAGCAGTACTTC. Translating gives CAGSSPGAGNSYEQYF.

The chain's CDR3 is CASSPGTSGLETQYF. The CDR3 DNA reads TGTGCCAGCTCACCCGGGACTAGCGGCTTGGAGACCCAGTACTTC. The V and J genes are TRBV18 and TRBJ2-5; 11 nucleotides agree with TRBD2. There are 15 residues in the CDR3. The V gene's germline CDR1 is KGHSH and CDR2 LQKENI. Losses at the gene ends were 3 bases for V and 5 bases for J; bases not matched to a gene: 5.

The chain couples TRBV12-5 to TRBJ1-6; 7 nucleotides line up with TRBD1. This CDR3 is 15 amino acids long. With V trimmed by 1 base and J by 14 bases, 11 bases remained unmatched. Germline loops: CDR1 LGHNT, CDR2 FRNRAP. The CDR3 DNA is TGTGCTAGTGGTTTGGGACAGGGTCAAGCTTCTGCCCTCCACTTT. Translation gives CASGLGQGQASALHF.

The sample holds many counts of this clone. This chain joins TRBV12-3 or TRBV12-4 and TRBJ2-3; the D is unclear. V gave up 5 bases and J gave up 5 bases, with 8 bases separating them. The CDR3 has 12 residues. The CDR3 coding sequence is TGTGCCAGCAGTCCCTCTGTAGATACGCAGTATTTT. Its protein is CASSPSVDTQYF.

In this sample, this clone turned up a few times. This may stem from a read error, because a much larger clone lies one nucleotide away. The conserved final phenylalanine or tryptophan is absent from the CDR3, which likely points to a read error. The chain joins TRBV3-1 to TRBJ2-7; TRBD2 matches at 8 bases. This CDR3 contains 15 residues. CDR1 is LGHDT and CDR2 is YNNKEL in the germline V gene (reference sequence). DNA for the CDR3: TGTGCCGGCAGCCCGACCGGACTAGCCGACTACGAGCAGTACCTC. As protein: CAGSPTGLADYEQYL.

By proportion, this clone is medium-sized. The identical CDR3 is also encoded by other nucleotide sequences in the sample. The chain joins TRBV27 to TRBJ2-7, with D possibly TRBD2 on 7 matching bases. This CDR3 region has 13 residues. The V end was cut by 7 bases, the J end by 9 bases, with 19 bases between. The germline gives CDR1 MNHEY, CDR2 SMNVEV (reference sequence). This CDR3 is CASIRGRGPLQYV. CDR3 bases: TGTGCCAGCATAAGGGGGAGGGGACCTTTGCAGTACGTC.

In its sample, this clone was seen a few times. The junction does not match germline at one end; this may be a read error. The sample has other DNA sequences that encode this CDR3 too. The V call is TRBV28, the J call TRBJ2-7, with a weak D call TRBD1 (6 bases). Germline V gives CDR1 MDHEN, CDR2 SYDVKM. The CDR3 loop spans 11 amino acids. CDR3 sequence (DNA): TGTGCCAGCAGTATCGACAGGCGGCGGTACTTT. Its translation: CASSIDRRRYF.

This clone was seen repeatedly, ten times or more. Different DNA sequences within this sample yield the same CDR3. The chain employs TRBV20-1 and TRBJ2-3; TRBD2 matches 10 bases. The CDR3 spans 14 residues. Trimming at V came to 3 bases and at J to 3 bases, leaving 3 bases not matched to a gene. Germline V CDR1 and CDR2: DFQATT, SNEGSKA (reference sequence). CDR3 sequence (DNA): TGCAGTGCTAGCGTAGCGGGAGGTACAGATACGCAGTATTTT. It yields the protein CSASVAGGTDTQYF.

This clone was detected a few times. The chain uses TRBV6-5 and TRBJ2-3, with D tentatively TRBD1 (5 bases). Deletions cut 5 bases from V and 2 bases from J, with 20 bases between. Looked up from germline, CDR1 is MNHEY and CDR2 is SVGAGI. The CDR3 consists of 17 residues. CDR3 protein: CASSISRTRPFTDTQYF. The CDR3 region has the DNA TGTGCCAGCAGTATCTCACGGACACGGCCCTTCACAGATACGCAGTATTTT.